This T cell receptor beta chain was found in a study of T cells after yellow fever vaccination. General study findings and limits: When the response was secondary, it was weaker but reached its peak faster, day 5 versus 15. Among primary-vaccination clones, most reappeared after the booster, at about 95% for CD4 and more than 75% for CD8.

About this clonotype itself: As yet, its antigen is unknown.

TCRdb processed the 5' RACE reads anew with MiXCR; each CDR3 protein has one entry. The sample has fewer than 400,000 distinct CDR3 sequences; about 10% are singletons. Germline V gene data show CDR1 as SGHKS and CDR2 as YYEKEE (reference sequence). Trimming shortened V by 4 bases and J by 4 bases, and 20 bases separated the two germline ends. This CDR3 spans 16 amino acids. Material: CD4+ T cells sorted from PBMCs, obtained 45 days after the yellow fever booster vaccination. This receptor was identified in a man aged 18 to 35 who received the YFV17D yellow fever vaccine. The rearrangement links TRBV5-5 to TRBJ2-5, with D possibly being TRBD1 (6 bases). The CDR3 protein is CASSAPQGGSGETQYF. CDR3 nucleotides: TGTGCCAGCAGCGCCCCACAAGGGGGATCCGGAGAGACCCAGTACTTC.